A selection of T cell receptor beta chains follows, all from one sample in a study of blood T cell repertoires in COVID-19. The assay was immunoSEQ multiplex PCR, and TCRdb's table has in-frame clones only and misses some. Among about 190,000 clones listed, around 89% were seen once. What was sequenced was peripheral blood. Every receptor here comes from a young woman with acute or convalescent COVID-19. CDR3s include the opening cysteine and the closing phenylalanine or tryptophan.

V	J	CDR3
TRBV15	TRBJ1-4	CATSRGQGEKLFF
TRBV2	TRBJ2-7	CASLRPYGGRSYEQYF
TRBV6-5	TRBJ1-6	CASGWGGPPLHF
TRBV18	TRBJ2-7	CASSPGRNSGRIRLSSYEQYF
TRBV6-2/TRBV6-3	TRBJ2-7	CASSRGNLYEQYF
TRBV5-5	TRBJ1-3	CASSLGLDRGITDTIYF
TRBV27	TRBJ1-2	CASSAGTGIYGYTF
TRBV2	TRBJ2-1	CASRYSGGEQFF
TRBV30	TRBJ2-5	CAWSAGIQETQYF
TRBV28	TRBJ2-7	CASSLCNREVCEQYF
TRBV7-2	TRBJ2-7	CASSLGDRGWKQYF
TRBV9	TRBJ2-3	CASSVGGADTQYF
TRBV9	TRBJ2-2	CASTRTGDTGELFF
TRBV5-1	TRBJ2-5	CASSLGGEETQYF
TRBV5-8	TRBJ2-2	CASRLSGTGELFF
TRBV30	TRBJ1-2	CARYGYTF
TRBV29-1	TRBJ1-1	CSAWDSPNTEAFF
TRBV27	TRBJ1-3	CASSSADRIGGNTIYF
TRBV10-2	TRBJ1-2	CASSVSVNYGYTF
TRBV5-1	TRBJ1-2	CASSLTGGNYGYTF
TRBV5-1	TRBJ2-3	CASSLDRGSTDTQYF
TRBV18	TRBJ2-7	CASTRQGSDEQYF
TRBV28	TRBJ1-1	CASSLPLNEAFF
TRBV20-1	TRBJ2-1	CSYSSYNEQFF
TRBV2	TRBJ1-2	CASSQGTAIYGYTF
TRBV13	TRBJ2-3	CASSLYVGDTQYF
TRBV9	TRBJ2-1	CASSVGLAGVGSYNEQFF
TRBV3-1/TRBV3-2	TRBJ1-1	CASSPQGVQEAFF
TRBV6-5	TRBJ2-2	CAGGELAGELFF
TRBV6-5	TRBJ1-4	CASGPFATNEKLFF
TRBV18	TRBJ2-7	CASSPMGAYEQYF
TRBV10-3	TRBJ2-7	CAISESGVSGTYEQYF